This note documents a single T cell receptor (beta chain) sequence. RNA, at about 0.5 to 1 ug, was reverse transcribed with random hexamers. TCRdb analysed the immunoSEQ multiplex PCR reads with MiXCR anew, one entry per CDR3 protein. The repertoire holds 95,000 to 150,000 distinct CDR3 sequences, with 85% to 95% as singletons. This entry comes from a study of CD8 T cells in Susac syndrome. The ends were cut back, 5 bases at V and 5 bases at J, with 18 bases in the middle. The CDR3 consists of 15 residues. The V gene's germline CDR1 is SGHTA and CDR2 FQGNSA. Negative isolation yielded the CD8+ and CD4+ T cells, while FACS enriched the TEMRA cells.

Sequencing was performed on CD8+ T cells from PBMCs. The clonotype comes from a human donor with Susac syndrome. The chain couples TRBV7-2 to TRBJ2-5; D tentatively reads TRBD1 or TRBD2 (6 bases each). This chain's CDR3 is CASSRGWGAPETQYF. In nucleotides, the CDR3 is TGTGCCAGCAGCCGAGGCTGGGGGGCCCCCGAGACCCAGTACTTC.